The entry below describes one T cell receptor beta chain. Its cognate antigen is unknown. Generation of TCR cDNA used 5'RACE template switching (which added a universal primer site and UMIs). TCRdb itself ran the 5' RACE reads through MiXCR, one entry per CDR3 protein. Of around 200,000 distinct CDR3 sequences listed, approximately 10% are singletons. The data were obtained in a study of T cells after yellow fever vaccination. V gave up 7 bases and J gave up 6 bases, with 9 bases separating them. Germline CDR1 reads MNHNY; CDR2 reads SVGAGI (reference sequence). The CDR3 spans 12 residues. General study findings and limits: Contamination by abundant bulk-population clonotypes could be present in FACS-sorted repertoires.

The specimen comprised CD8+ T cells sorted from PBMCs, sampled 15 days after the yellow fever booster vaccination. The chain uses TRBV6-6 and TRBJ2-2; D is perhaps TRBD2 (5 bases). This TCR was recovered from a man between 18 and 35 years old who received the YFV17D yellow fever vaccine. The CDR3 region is CASTPGSGELFF. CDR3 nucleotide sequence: TGTGCCAGCACCCCGGGGTCCGGGGAGCTGTTTTTT.